This T cell receptor beta chain appears in the sequencing data of a study of T cell responses to AZD1222 COVID-19 vaccine. Findings of the study overall: Most donors were white British and more were female, and clonal diversity was possibly underestimated. Without day 14 samples, only post-peak T cell repertoires were studied.

Germline CDR1 SGHTA, CDR2 FQGNSA. The CDR3 covers 15 residues. Trimming left V 5 bases short and J 1 base short, with 12 bases between. This clone came up once. What it binds is unknown. Repertoires were generated with immunoSEQ multiplex PCR, while TCRdb's copy carries only in-frame clones and drops some. The sample lists tens of thousands of clones, 80% to 95% seen once, with roughly 4.5% in the top ten. The sample was peripheral blood, taken on day 0 of MenACWY control vaccination. The rearrangement joins TRBV7-2 to TRBJ2-1; D is unresolved. The source is an adult in good health. The CDR3, as DNA: TGTGCCAGCAGCCCCCTCTACCAGTCCTACAATGAGCAGTTCTTC. This encodes CASSPLYQSYNEQFF.